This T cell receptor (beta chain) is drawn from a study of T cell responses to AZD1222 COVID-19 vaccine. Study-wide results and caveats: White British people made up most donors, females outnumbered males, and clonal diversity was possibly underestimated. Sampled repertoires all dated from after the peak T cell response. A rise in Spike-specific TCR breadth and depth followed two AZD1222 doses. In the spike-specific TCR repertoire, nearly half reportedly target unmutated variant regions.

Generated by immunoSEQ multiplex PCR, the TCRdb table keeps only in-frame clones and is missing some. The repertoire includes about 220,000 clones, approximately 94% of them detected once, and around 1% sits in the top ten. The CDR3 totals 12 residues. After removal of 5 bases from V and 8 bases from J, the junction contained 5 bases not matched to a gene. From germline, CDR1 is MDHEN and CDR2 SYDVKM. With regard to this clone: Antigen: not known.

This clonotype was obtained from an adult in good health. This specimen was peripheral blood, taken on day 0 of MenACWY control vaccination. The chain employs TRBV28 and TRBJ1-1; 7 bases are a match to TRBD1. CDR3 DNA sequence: TGTGCCAGCAGTCTAAGACAGGGAGAAGCTTTCTTT. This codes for CASSLRQGEAFF. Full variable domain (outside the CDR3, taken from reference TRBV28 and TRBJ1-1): DVKVTQSSRYLVKRTGEKVFLECVQDMDHENMFWYRQDPGLGLRLIYFSYDVKMKEKGDIPEGYSVSREKKERFSLILESASTNQTSMYLCASSLRQGEAFFGQGTRLTVV.